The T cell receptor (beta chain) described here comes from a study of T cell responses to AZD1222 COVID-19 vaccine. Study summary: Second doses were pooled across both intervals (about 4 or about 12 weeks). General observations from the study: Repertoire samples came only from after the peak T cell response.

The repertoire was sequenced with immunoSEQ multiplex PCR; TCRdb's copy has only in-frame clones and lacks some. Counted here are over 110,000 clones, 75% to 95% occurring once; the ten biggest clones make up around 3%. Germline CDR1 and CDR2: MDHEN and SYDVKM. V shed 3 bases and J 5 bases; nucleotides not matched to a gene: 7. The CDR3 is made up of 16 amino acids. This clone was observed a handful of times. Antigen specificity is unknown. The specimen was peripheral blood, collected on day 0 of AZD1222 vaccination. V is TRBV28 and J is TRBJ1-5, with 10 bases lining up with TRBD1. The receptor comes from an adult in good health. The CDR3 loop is CASSFRDRGVYQPQHF. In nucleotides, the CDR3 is TGTGCCAGCAGTTTCCGGGACAGGGGCGTCTATCAGCCCCAGCATTTT.